Listed below are T cell receptor beta chains from one sample, sequenced in a study of cytomegalovirus exposure and HLA in healthy donors. Produced via immunoSEQ multiplex PCR; TCRdb's table is partial and in-frame only. The table shows 200,000 to 250,000 clones, with 70% to 90% occurring only once. The sample comprised PBMCs. These receptors came from a woman aged 55-69 years in good health and CMV-seropositive. The CDR3 runs from the conserved cysteine through the conserved F or W. A D gene is named only where the DNA matches it firmly. Where a row states a size, it is once, few, many or the class of an expanded clone; other rows omit it.

clone_size j_call d_call v_call cdr3_nt cdr3_aa
NA TRBJ1-2 NA TRBV19 TGTGCCAGTACCCGGGGGTCCCTGAACTATGGCTACACCTTC CASTRGSLNYGYTF
few TRBJ2-5 NA TRBV4-2 TGTGCCAGCGGCGGGGAGACCCAGTACTTC CASGGETQYF
NA TRBJ2-1 NA TRBV7-9 TGTTCCAGCAGCAGCGAGGGTGGGCAATTCTACAATGAGCAGTTCTTC CSSSSEGGQFYNEQFF
many TRBJ1-2 TRBD1 TRBV14 TGTGCCAGCAGCCCGGTTACAGGGGCCTATGGCTACACCTTC CASSPVTGAYGYTF
NA TRBJ1-1 NA TRBV18 TGTGCCAGCTCAGTCAATACAGGGATGAACACTGAAGCTTTCTTT CASSVNTGMNTEAFF
once TRBJ2-3 NA TRBV7-3 TGTGCCAGCAGCTCCCTCAGCGATGATACGCAGTATTTT CASSSLSDDTQYF
NA TRBJ1-4 NA TRBV5-1 TGCGCCAGCAGCCGGAGCTTCACTGCAACTAATGAAAAACTGTTTTTT CASSRSFTATNEKLFF
NA TRBJ2-5 NA TRBV29-1 TGCAGCTTATCCAAAGGGGCGGAGACCCAGTACTTC CSLSKGAETQYF
few TRBJ2-7 TRBD2 TRBV5-1 TGCGCCAGCAGCTGGGGGGCTAGCGGGATGTCTCCCTACGAGCAGTACTTC CASSWGASGMSPYEQYF
NA TRBJ1-1 NA TRBV18 TGTGCCAGCTCAATTTTTGTCAGGGTGAACCTAACCATGAACACTGAAGCTTTCTTT CASSIFVRVNLTMNTEAFF
NA TRBJ2-7 NA TRBV6-1 TGTGCCAGCAGTATTGACAGGTTCGACGAGCAGTACTTC CASSIDRFDEQYF
NA TRBJ2-7 TRBD2 TRBV7-3 TGTGCCAGCAGCTTAGGTACTAGCGGGAACTACGAGCAGTACTTC CASSLGTSGNYEQYF
NA TRBJ2-1 NA TRBV9 TGTGCCAGCAGCCCCCAGGAGGGGAAAGGTCGCAATGAGCAGTTCTTC CASSPQEGKGRNEQFF
NA TRBJ2-5 NA TRBV11-2 TGTGCCAGCAGCTTAAGTCCAGGCATGTTCGATACCCAGTACTTC CASSLSPGMFDTQYF
NA TRBJ1-4 NA TRBV7-9 TGTGCCAGCAGCGGAGACAGGTTAGGGTCTAATGAAAAACTGTTTTTT CASSGDRLGSNEKLFF
NA TRBJ1-4 TRBD1 TRBV28 TGTGCCAGCAGTTCACAAACGGAGGGGGCCTGGAATGAAAAACTGTTTTTT CASSSQTEGAWNEKLFF
NA TRBJ1-2 NA TRBV6-6 NA CASSTSTGVGDYGYTF
NA TRBJ1-1 TRBD1 TRBV29-1 TGCAGCGTTGAAAGGGGGGCAGGGGGCGTCGGGACTGAAGCTTTCTTT CSVERGAGGVGTEAFF
NA TRBJ2-3 NA TRBV11-2 TGTGCCAGCAGCCTAATAGCGCCCGGGATAGATACGCAGTATTTT CASSLIAPGIDTQYF
NA TRBJ2-1 NA TRBV29-1 TGCAGCGTTATTAGGGCAGGGACCTACAATGAGCAGTTCTTC CSVIRAGTYNEQFF
NA TRBJ1-5 TRBD1 TRBV2 TGTGCCAGCAGTGGGGGGGACAGGGCCCAGCCCCAGCATTTT CASSGGDRAQPQHF
NA TRBJ2-7 NA TRBV21-1 TGTGCCAGCACCACAGGGGGACGCCGAGCGGACTACGAGCAGTACTTC CASTTGGRRADYEQYF